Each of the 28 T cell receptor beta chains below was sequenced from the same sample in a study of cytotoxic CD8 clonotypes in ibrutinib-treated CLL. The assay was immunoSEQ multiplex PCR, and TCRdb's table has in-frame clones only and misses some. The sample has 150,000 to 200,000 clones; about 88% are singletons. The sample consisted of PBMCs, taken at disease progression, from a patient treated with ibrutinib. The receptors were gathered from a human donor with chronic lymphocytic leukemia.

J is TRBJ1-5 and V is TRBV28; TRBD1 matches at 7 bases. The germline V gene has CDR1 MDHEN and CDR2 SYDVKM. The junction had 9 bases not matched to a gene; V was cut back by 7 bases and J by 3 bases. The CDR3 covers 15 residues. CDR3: CASIPGQMVNQPQHF. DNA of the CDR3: TGTGCCAGCATTCCGGGACAGATGGTCAATCAGCCCCAGCATTTT.

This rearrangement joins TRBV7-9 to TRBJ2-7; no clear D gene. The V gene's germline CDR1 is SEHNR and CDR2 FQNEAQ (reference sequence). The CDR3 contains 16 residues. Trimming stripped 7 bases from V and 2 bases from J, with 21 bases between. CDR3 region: CASIPGRSVLTYEQYF. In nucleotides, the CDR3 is TGTGCCAGCATCCCCGGGCGGTCGGTCCTTACCTACGAGCAGTACTTC.

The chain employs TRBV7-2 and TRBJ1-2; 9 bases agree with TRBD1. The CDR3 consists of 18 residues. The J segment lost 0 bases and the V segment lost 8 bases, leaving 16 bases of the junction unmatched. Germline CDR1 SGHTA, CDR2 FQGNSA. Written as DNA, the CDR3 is TGTGCCAGCTCCCACCTCGGGGGACAGGGAAAAGCTAACTATGGCTACACCTTC. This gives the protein CASSHLGGQGKANYGYTF.

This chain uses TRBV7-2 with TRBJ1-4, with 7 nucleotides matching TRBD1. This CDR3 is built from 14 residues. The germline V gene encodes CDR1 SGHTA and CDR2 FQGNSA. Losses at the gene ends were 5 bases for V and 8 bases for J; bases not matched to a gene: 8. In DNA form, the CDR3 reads TGTGCCAGCAGCGTCTCGGGACAGTGGGAAAAACTGTTTTTT. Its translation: CASSVSGQWEKLFF.

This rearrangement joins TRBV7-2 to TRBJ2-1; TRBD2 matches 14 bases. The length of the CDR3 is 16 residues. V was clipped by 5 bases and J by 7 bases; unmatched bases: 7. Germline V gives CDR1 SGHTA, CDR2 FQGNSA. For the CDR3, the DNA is TGTGCCAGCAGCCAAGGACTAGCGGGAGGTAGAAATGAGCAGTTCTTC. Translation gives CASSQGLAGGRNEQFF.

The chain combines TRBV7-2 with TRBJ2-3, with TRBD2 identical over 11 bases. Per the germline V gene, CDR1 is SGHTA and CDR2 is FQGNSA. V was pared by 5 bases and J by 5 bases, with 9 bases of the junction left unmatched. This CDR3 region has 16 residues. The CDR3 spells CASSHAVAGGKDTQYF. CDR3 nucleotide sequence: TGTGCCAGCAGCCATGCTGTAGCGGGAGGGAAAGATACGCAGTATTTT.

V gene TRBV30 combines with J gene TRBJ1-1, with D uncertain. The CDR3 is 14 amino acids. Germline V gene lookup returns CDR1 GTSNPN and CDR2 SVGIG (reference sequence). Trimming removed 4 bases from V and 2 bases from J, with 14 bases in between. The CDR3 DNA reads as TGTGCCTGGACCGTCGGGCCACCAAACACTGAAGCTTTCTTT. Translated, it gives CAWTVGPPNTEAFF.

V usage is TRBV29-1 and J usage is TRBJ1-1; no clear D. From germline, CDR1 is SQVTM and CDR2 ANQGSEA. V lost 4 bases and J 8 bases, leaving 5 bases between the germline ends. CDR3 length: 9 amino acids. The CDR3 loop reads CSVGGEAFF. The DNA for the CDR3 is TGCAGCGTTGGAGGCGAAGCTTTCTTT.

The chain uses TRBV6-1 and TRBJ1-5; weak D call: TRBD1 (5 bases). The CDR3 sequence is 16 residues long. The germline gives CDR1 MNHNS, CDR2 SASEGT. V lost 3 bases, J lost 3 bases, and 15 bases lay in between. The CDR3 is CASSEAQGGSNQPQHF. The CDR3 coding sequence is TGTGCCAGCAGTGAGGCCCAGGGAGGCTCCAATCAGCCCCAGCATTTT.

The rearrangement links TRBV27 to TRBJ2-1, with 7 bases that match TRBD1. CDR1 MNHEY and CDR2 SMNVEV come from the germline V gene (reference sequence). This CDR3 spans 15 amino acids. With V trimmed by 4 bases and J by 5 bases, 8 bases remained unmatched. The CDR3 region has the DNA TGTGCCAGCAGTTCCCCAGGGGACAGAAACAATGAGCAGTTCTTC. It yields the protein CASSSPGDRNNEQFF.

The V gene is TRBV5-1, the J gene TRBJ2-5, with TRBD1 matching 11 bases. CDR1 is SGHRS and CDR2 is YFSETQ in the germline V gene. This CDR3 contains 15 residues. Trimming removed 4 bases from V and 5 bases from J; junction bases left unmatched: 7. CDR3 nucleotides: TGCGCCAGCAGCCGTGGGGACAGGGGGAGGGAGACCCAGTACTTC. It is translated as CASSRGDRGRETQYF.

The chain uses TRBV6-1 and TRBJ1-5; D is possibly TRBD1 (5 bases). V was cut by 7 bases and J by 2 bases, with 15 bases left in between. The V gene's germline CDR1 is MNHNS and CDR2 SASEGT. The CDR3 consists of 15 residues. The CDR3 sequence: CASTTPQGGNQPQHF. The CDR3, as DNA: TGTGCCAGCACCACACCCCAGGGCGGCAATCAGCCCCAGCATTTT.

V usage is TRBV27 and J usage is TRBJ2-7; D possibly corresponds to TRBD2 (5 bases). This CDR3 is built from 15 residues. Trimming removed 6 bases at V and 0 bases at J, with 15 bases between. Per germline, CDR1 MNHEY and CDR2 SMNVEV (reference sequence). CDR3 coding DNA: TGTGCCAGCAGAGAGGGCAGCACCTTCTCCTACGAGCAGTACTTC. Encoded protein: CASREGSTFSYEQYF.

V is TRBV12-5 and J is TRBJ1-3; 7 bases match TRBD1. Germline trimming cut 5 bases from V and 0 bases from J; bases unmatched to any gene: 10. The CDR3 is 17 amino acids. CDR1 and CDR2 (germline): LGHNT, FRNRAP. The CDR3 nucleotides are TGTGCTAGTGGTCCCACGACAGGGTTCAGCTCTGGAAACACCATATATTTT. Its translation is CASGPTTGFSSGNTIYF.

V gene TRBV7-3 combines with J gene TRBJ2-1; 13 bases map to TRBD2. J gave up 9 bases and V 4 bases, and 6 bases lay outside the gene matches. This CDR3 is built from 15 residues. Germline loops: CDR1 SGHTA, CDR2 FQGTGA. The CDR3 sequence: CASSSELAGGGEQFF. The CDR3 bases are TGTGCCAGCAGCTCAGAACTAGCGGGAGGGGGTGAGCAGTTCTTC.

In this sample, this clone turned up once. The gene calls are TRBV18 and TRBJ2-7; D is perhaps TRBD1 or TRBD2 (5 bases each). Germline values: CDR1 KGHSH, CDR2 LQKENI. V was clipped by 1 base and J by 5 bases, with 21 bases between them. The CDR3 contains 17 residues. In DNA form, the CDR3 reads TGTGCCAGCTCACCACAACTAGGACAAGGGTCTGAGGACGAGCAGTACTTC. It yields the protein CASSPQLGQGSEDEQYF.

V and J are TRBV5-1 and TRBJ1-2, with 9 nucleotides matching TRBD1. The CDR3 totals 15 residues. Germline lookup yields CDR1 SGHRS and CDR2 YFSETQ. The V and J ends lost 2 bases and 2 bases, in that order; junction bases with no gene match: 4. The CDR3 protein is CASSFSGTGNYGYTF. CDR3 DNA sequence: TGCGCCAGCAGCTTTTCCGGGACAGGGAACTATGGCTACACCTTC.

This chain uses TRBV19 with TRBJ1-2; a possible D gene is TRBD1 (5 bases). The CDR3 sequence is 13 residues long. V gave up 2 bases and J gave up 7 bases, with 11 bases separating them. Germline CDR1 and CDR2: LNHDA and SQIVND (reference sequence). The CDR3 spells CASSINAGTGYTF. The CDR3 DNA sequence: TGTGCCAGTAGTATAAATGCAGGGACTGGCTACACCTTC.

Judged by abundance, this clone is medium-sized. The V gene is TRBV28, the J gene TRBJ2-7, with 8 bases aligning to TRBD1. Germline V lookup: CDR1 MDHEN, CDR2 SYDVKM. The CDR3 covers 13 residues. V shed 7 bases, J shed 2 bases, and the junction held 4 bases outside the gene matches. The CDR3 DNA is TGTGCCAGCAAACGGACAGGGACCTACGAGCAGTACTTC. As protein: CASKRTGTYEQYF.

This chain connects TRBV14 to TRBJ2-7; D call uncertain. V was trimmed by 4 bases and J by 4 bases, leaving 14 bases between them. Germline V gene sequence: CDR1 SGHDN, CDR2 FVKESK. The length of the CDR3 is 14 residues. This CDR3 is CASSRLVAGYEQYF. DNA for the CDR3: TGTGCCAGCAGCCGACTGGTGGCCGGGTACGAGCAGTACTTC.

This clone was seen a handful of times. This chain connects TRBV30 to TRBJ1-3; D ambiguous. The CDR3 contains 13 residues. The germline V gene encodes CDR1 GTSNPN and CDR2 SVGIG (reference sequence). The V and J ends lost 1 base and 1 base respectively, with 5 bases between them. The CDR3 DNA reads TGTGCCTGGAGTGGGTGGTCTGGAAACACCATATATTTT. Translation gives CAWSGWSGNTIYF.

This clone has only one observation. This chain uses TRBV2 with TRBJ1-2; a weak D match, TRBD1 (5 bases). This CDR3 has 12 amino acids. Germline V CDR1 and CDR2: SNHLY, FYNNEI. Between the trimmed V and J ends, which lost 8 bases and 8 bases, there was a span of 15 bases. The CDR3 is CASRIQTAGYTF. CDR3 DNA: TGTGCCAGCCGGATTCAGACAGCCGGCTACACCTTC.

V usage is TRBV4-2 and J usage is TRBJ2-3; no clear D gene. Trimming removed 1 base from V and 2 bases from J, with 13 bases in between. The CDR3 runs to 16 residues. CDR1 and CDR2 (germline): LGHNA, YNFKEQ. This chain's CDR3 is CASSQAPQTTTDTQYF. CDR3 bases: TGTGCCAGCAGCCAAGCCCCCCAGACCACCACAGATACGCAGTATTTT.

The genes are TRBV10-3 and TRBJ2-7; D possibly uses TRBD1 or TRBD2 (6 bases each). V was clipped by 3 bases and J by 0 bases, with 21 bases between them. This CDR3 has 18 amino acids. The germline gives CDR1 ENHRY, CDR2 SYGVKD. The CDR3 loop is CAISDSTQGLASSYEQYF. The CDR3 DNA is TGTGCCATCAGTGACTCGACTCAGGGGCTAGCGAGCTCCTACGAGCAGTACTTC.

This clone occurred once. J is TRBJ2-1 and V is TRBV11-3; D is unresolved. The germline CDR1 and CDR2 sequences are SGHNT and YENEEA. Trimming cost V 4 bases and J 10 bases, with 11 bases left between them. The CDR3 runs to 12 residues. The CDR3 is CASSSPTREQFF. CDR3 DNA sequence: TGTGCCAGCAGCTCCCCTACGCGGGAGCAGTTCTTC.

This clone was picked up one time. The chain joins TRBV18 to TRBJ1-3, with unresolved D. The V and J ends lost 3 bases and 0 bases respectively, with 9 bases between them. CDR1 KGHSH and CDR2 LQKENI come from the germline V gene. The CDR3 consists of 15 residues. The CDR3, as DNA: TGTGCCAGCTCACCGACTGCGAGCTCTGGAAACACCATATATTTT. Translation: CASSPTASSGNTIYF.

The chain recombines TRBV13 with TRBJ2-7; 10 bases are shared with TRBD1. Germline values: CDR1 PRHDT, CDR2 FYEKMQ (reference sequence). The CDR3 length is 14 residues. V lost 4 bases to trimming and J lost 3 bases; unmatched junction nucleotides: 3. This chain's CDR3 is CASSWGQGYYEQYF. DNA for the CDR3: TGTGCCAGCAGCTGGGGACAGGGGTACTACGAGCAGTACTTC.

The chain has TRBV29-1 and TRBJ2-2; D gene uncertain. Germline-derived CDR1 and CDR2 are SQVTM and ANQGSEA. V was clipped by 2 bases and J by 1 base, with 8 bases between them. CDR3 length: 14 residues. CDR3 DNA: TGCAGCGTTGAAAGAAGTGGGAACACCGGGGAGCTGTTTTTT. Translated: CSVERSGNTGELFF.